This TCR beta chain appears in the sequencing data of a study of blood T cell repertoires in COVID-19. The repertoire was sequenced with immunoSEQ multiplex PCR; TCRdb's copy has only in-frame clones and lacks some. The sample has hundreds of thousands of clones, around nine tenths seen once; the top ten hold over 4%. Sample: peripheral blood. This TCR was recovered from a woman aged 30 to 39 with acute or convalescent COVID-19.

CDR3 amino acids: CASSFWGLEGETQYF. As DNA, the CDR3 is TGTGCCAGCAGCTTCTGGGGGCTCGAAGGAGAGACCCAGTACTTC. The chain uses TRBV11-2 and TRBJ2-5, with a possible D match to TRBD1 (6 bases). The germline CDR1 and CDR2 sequences are SGHAT and FQNNGV. The germline V and J ends were trimmed by 3 bases and 4 bases, with 15 bases remaining between them. This CDR3 contains 15 residues.